The text below deals with one TCR beta chain. The germline CDR1 and CDR2 sequences are SNHLY and FYNNEI. The CDR3 sequence is 13 residues long. V gave up 3 bases and J gave up 6 bases, with 9 bases separating them. The source of the sample is a study of blood T cell repertoires in COVID-19. Background on the study: PBMCs, B-cell-depleted T cells, or T cells provided the cDNA or gDNA that made up the material.

Using immunoSEQ multiplex PCR, the repertoire was profiled, and TCRdb retains in-frame clones only, with some absent. This table has under 200,000 clones, around four fifths appearing once. Material: peripheral blood. The clonotype comes from a woman older than 75 with active or convalescent COVID-19. The rearrangement links TRBV2 to TRBJ1-5, with D hard to call. CDR3 loop: CASSEREGQPQHF. CDR3 bases: TGTGCCAGCAGTGAGAGGGAGGGTCAGCCCCAGCATTTT.